This TCR beta chain appears in the sequencing data of a study of blood T cells in healthy people across ages. Study-level findings and limits: More naive CD4+ cells and higher diversity marked long-lived donors relative to aged donors.

All donors came from Russia, were Caucasian and healthy, and spanned ages about 6 to 100. Peripheral blood, approximately 10 milliliters per donor, was collected. Each sample used at least 6 million PBMCs. A second roughly 7 to 11 cycle PCR used barcoded and J-beta primers. TCRdb reanalysed the 5' RACE reads using MiXCR and keeps one entry per CDR3 protein. The data contain just over 1 million distinct CDR3 sequences, 40% to 50% of them singletons. This clonotype was recorded many times. Its antigen is currently unknown. V lost 5 bases and J lost 1; bases outside the gene matches: 8. This CDR3 has 16 amino acids. Germline CDR1 and CDR2: KGHDR and SFDVKD.

Source material: blood. V is TRBV24-1 and J is TRBJ2-5, with TRBD1 matching 8 bases. This TCR came from a woman aged 55-70 years in good health. The CDR3 coding sequence is TGTGCCACCAGTGGAACGGTCGGGACAGGCCAAGAGACCCAGTACTTC. Its translation is CATSGTVGTGQETQYF.